This paragraph reports one TCR beta chain. These data originate in a study of shared clonotypes between healthy human individuals. The repertoire was sequenced with immunoSEQ multiplex PCR; TCRdb's copy has only in-frame clones and lacks some. The profile shows roughly 720,000 clones, about 90% of them singletons. The germline V and J ends were trimmed by 3 bases and 3 bases, with 6 bases remaining between them. This CDR3 comprises 13 residues. Germline loops: CDR1 SGDLS, CDR2 YYNGEE. The chain joins TRBV9 to TRBJ1-4; the D gene is possibly TRBD1 (5 bases). This sequence originates from a man aged 18 to 29 in good health. Some clones in this sample may be carry-over from other donors' samples. The sequenced sample consisted of memory CD8+ T cells from PBMCs. Specified subset: CD45RO+ cells pooled with CCR7-negative TemRA cells. The CDR3 DNA sequence: TGTGCCAGCAGCGCAGGGTCTAATGAAAAACTGTTTTTT. This translates into CASSAGSNEKLFF. Using reference TRBV9 and TRBJ1-4 for the parts outside the CDR3, the full variable domain is DSGVTQTPKHLITATGQRVTLRCSPRSGDLSVYWYQQSLDQGLQFLIQYYNGEERAKGNILERFSAQQFPDLHSELNLSSLELGDSALYFCASSAGSNEKLFFGSGTQLSVL.